This T cell receptor (beta chain) was observed in a study of blood T cell repertoires in COVID-19. Study-wide background: T cells, B-cell-depleted T cells, or PBMCs supplied cDNA or gDNA.

The germline V and J ends were trimmed by 5 bases and 6 bases, with 18 bases remaining between them. This CDR3 is built from 15 residues. In germline, CDR1 is KGHSH, CDR2 LQKENI. Generated by immunoSEQ multiplex PCR, the TCRdb table keeps only in-frame clones and is missing some. The sample consists of around 98,000 clones, about 80% of them appearing once. Source material: peripheral blood. This chain links TRBV18 with TRBJ2-3; D may be TRBD1 (6 bases). This receptor was obtained from a man between 70 and 80 years old with acute or convalescent COVID-19. CDR3: CASSSTTGSGDTQYF. Written as DNA, the CDR3 is TGTGCCAGCTCATCAACTACAGGGTCCGGGGATACGCAGTATTTT. Full variable domain (missing parts from reference TRBV18 and TRBJ2-3): NAGVMQNPRHLVRRRGQEARLRCSPMKGHSHVYWYRQLPEEGLKFMVYLQKENIIDESGMPKERFSAEFPKEGPSILRIQQVVRGDSAAYFCASSSTTGSGDTQYFGPGTRLTVL.